This record looks at one T cell receptor beta chain sequence and its context. The antigen remains unidentified. The CDR3 consists of 13 residues. The germline V gene has CDR1 SGHRS and CDR2 YFSETQ. Trimming removed 4 bases from V and 7 bases from J; junction bases left unmatched: 7. The PCR employed 60 Vbeta primers together with 13 Jbeta primers. The table came from immunoSEQ multiplex PCR; TCRdb's copy has only in-frame clones and leaves some out. The data show roughly 120,000 clones, around 70% seen once. The sample comes from a study of cytomegalovirus exposure and HLA in healthy donors. The study's findings and limits: A later examination showed that TCR association rates differed by HLA locus, with DRB1 most and HLA-C fewest. Rarity held for most TCR sequences, but there were some public TCRs that occurred in many donors.

The chain has TRBV5-1 and TRBJ1-1; 7 nucleotides line up with TRBD1. Material for sequencing was PBMCs. This receptor was identified in a man younger than 40 in good health and CMV-seropositive. CDR3 bases: TGCGCCAGCAGCGCCTATACAGGGGTTGAAGCTTTCTTT. Protein: CASSAYTGVEAFF.